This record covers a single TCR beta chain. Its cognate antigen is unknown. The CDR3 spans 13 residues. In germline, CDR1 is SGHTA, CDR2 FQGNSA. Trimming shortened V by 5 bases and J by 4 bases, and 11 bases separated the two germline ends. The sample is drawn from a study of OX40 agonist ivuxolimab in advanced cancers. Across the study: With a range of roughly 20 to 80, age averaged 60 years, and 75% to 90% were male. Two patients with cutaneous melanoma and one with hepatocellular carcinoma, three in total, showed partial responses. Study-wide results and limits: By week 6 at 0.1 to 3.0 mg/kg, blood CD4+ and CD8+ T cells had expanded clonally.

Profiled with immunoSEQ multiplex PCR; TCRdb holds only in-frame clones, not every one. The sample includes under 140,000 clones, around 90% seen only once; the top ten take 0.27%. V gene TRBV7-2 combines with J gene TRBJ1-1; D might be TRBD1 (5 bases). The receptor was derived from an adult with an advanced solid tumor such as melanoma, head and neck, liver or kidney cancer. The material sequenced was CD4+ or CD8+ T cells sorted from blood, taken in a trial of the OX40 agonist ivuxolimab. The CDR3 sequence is CASSLGVSTEAFF. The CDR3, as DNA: TGTGCCAGCAGCCTAGGGGTGAGCACTGAAGCTTTCTTT.